This passage covers 7 T cell receptor beta chains from one sample sequenced in a study of blood T cell repertoires in COVID-19. Only in-frame clones appear in the TCRdb table, and some are missing; sequencing was by immunoSEQ multiplex PCR. The data hold about 310,000 clones, with over 75% observed a single time. Sequenced input: peripheral blood. These receptors were taken from a man in his forties or fifties with active or convalescent COVID-19.

This chain links TRBV7-2 with TRBJ2-3, with 10 bases lining up with TRBD2. Germline V gene sequence: CDR1 SGHTA, CDR2 FQGNSA. The junction had 1 base not matched to a gene; V was cut back by 3 bases and J by 1 base. CDR3 length: 15 amino acids. The CDR3 region has the DNA TGTGCCAGCAGCTTTACTAGCGGGGGCACAGATACGCAGTATTTT. Encoded protein: CASSFTSGGTDTQYF. Full variable domain (remainder filled in from reference TRBV7-2 and TRBJ2-3): GAGVSQSPSNKVTEKGKDVELRCDPISGHTALYWYRQSLGQGLEFLIYFQGNSAPDKSGLPSDRFSAERTGGSVSTLTIQRTQQEDSAVYLCASSFTSGGTDTQYFGPGTRLTVL.

The chain joins TRBV21-1 to TRBJ2-2; the D segment call TRBD2 is taken from the table without a DNA check. TRBV21-1 is reported as a pseudogene. The CDR3 length is 17 residues. The CDR3 region has the DNA TGTGCCAGCAGGAAAATCTTGGGGGGTTCGGACACCGGGGAGCTGTTTTTT. As protein: CASRKILGGSDTGELFF.

V gene TRBV21-1 combines with J gene TRBJ1-1. TRBV21-1 is described as a pseudogene. This CDR3 has 16 residues. In DNA form, the CDR3 reads TGTGCCAGCAGCAAAGCGTTAGTGGGGGGGAACACTGAAGCTTTCTTT. Protein: CASSKALVGGNTEAFF.

The V and J genes are TRBV11-2 and TRBJ2-1; D might be TRBD2 (6 bases). This CDR3 comprises 14 residues. Germline assignment: CDR1 SGHAT and CDR2 FQNNGV. Trimming took off 1 base at V and 8 bases at J, with 12 bases between the two ends. As DNA, the CDR3 is TGTGCCAGCAGCTTAGCGGGAGTAGTAGATGAGCAGTTCTTC. Protein product: CASSLAGVVDEQFF.

The chain joins TRBV6-2 or TRBV6-3 to TRBJ1-6, with a weak D call TRBD1 (6 bases). V was shortened by 6 bases and J by 6 bases, with 12 bases between the two germline ends. The germline gives CDR1 MNHEY, CDR2 SVGEGT. The length of the CDR3 is 14 residues. CDR3 in DNA: TGTGCCAGCAGCCTTCGACAGGCTAATTCACCCCTCCACTTT. This sequence encodes CASSLRQANSPLHF.

The chain carries TRBV2 and TRBJ2-1; weak D call: TRBD1 (6 bases). Germline values: CDR1 SNHLY, CDR2 FYNNEI. V was shortened by 5 bases and J by 2 bases, with 13 bases between the two germline ends. The CDR3 covers 15 residues. The CDR3 DNA reads TGTGCCAGCAGTCAAGGGACAACAGCCTACAATGAGCAGTTCTTC. It translates to CASSQGTTAYNEQFF.

This chain joins TRBV11-2 and TRBJ2-7; D is uncertain. V lost 6 bases, J lost 6 bases, and 18 bases lay in between. This CDR3 region has 14 residues. CDR1 SGHAT and CDR2 FQNNGV come from the germline V gene. The CDR3 DNA reads TGTGCCAGCAGTCGGGTGGTAGTAGATTCCGAGCAGTACTTC. It encodes CASSRVVVDSEQYF.